This T cell receptor beta chain was found in a study of sequential checkpoint blockade in melanoma. As to treatment: randomized to nivolumab then ipilimumab (arm A) or the reverse (arm B). Germline V gene lookup returns CDR1 MDHEN and CDR2 SYDVKM. There are 12 residues in the CDR3. Germline trimming cut 6 bases from V and 10 bases from J; bases unmatched to any gene: 3. Profiled with immunoSEQ multiplex PCR; TCRdb holds only in-frame clones, not every one. The sample yields around 5,500 clones, 35% to 50% seen once. The genes are TRBV28 and TRBJ2-1, with TRBD2 matching over 10 bases. Material: tumor tissue (inferred from file names), obtained from a patient given nivolumab and ipilimumab in sequence. This clonotype was sampled from a human donor with melanoma. The CDR3 is CASRELAGEQFF. For the CDR3, the DNA is TGTGCCAGCAGGGAACTAGCGGGAGAGCAGTTCTTC.